These T cell receptor beta chains were read from a single sample in a study of blood T cell repertoires in COVID-19. Using immunoSEQ multiplex PCR, the repertoire was profiled, and TCRdb retains in-frame clones only, with some absent. The sample carries approximately 25,000 clones, roughly 80% recorded once. The sequencing sample was made of peripheral blood. These receptors all stem from a woman of 80 years or more with acute or convalescent COVID-19. Both conserved end residues are part of each CDR3. Each record gives: clone size, J gene, D gene, CDR3 length, V gene, CDR3 DNA, CDR3 protein. D genes are given only for firm matches. Clone size is stated in some rows and not others, as once, few, many or a class when expanded.

>NA|TRBJ1-1|NA|12|TRBV30
TGTGCCTGGGGAGACAGGAACACTGAAGCTTTCTTT
CAWGDRNTEAFF
>few|TRBJ1-1|NA|15|TRBV5-1
TGCGCCAGCAGCTTGGCAAAGGGTGGAGGCACTGAAGCTTTCTTT
CASSLAKGGGTEAFF
>once|TRBJ2-7|TRBD1|15|TRBV6-4
TGTGCCAGCAGTGACCAGGACAGGGGTACCTACGAGCAGTACTTC
CASSDQDRGTYEQYF
>NA|TRBJ1-6|TRBD1|15|TRBV4-3
TGCGCCAGCAGCCCGTCACAGGGGCGGAATTCACCCCTCCACTTT
CASSPSQGRNSPLHF
>NA|TRBJ2-5|TRBD1|15|TRBV5-4
TGTGCCAGCAGCTTGTCCGGACAGGCCCAGGGGACCCAGTACTTC
CASSLSGQAQGTQYF
>NA|TRBJ2-7|TRBD2|17|TRBV11-3
TGTGCCAGCAGCCCTCGGACTAGCGGCCCTACTGGTGGGGAGCAGTACTTC
CASSPRTSGPTGGEQYF
>few|TRBJ2-7|TRBD2|16|TRBV5-6
TGTGCCAGCAGCTTGGAGGGACTAGCGCGACCCTACGAGCAGTACTTC
CASSLEGLARPYEQYF
>once|TRBJ2-5|TRBD2|16|TRBV19
TGTGCCAGTAGTATTGAGGGCGGGAGGCCTCAAGAGACCCAGTACTTC
CASSIEGGRPQETQYF
>NA|TRBJ1-3|TRBD1|16|TRBV10-2
TGCGCCAGCAGTGAAGGGACAGGGGGAAGTGGAAACACCATATATTTT
CASSEGTGGSGNTIYF
>NA|TRBJ1-4|TRBD1|15|TRBV2
TGTGCCAGCAGTGAATCCGGGACAGAGAATGAAAAACTGTTTTTT
CASSESGTENEKLFF
>NA|TRBJ1-1|NA|15|TRBV2
TGTGCCAGCAGCGCGGGTAGGAAGGGGGACACTGAAGCTTTCTTT
CASSAGRKGDTEAFF
>NA|TRBJ2-3|TRBD1|18|TRBV7-2
TGTGCCAGCAGCCGTATTTCGACAGGGCGGACTAGCACAGATACGCAGTATTTT
CASSRISTGRTSTDTQYF
>few|TRBJ2-3|NA|13|TRBV9
TGTGCCAGCAGCGGCGGGCCGAGGAATACGCAGTATTTT
CASSGGPRNTQYF
>NA|TRBJ2-5|NA|13|TRBV15
TGTGCCACCAGCAGGGACAGACAAGAGACCCAGTACTTC
CATSRDRQETQYF
>NA|TRBJ1-5|NA|14|TRBV9
TGTGCCAGCAGCCCGCCAGGGGATAGTCAGCCCCAGCATTTT
CASSPPGDSQPQHF
>NA|TRBJ1-2|NA|13|TRBV7-6
TGTGCCAGCAGCTTAGGGGGGGACTATGGCTACACCTTC
CASSLGGDYGYTF
>NA|TRBJ2-5|TRBD1|13|TRBV2
TGTGCCAGCAGTGGGACAGGGGGTGAGACCCAGTACTTC
CASSGTGGETQYF
>NA|TRBJ1-2|TRBD1|13|TRBV18
TGTGCCAGCTCACCGGACAGGGAGTACGGAGACACCTTC
CASSPDREYGDTF
>NA|TRBJ1-1|NA|15|TRBV2
TGTGCCAGCAGCCCCTACGGGAATGTGAACACTGAAGCTTTCTTT
CASSPYGNVNTEAFF
>few|TRBJ1-4|NA|13|TRBV24-1
TGTGCCACCAGTGACTCCTTTCAGGAAAAACTGTTTTTT
CATSDSFQEKLFF
>once|TRBJ2-2|TRBD2|16|TRBV19
TGTGCCAGTAACCCGAGGGGGACTAGCGGACTCGGGGAGCTGTTTTTT
CASNPRGTSGLGELFF
>NA|TRBJ2-2|NA|14|TRBV30
TGTGCCTGGAGTCGACTTCAGAACACCGGGGAGCTGTTTTTT
CAWSRLQNTGELFF
>NA|TRBJ2-2|NA|13|TRBV19
TGTGCCAGTAGTATTCCGGCACCGGGGAAGCTGTTTTTT
CASSIPAPGKLFF
>NA|TRBJ2-7|TRBD1|15|TRBV5-1
TGCGCCAGCAGCTGGGACAGCCCTCCTTCGGGGGAGCAGTACTTC
CASSWDSPPSGEQYF
>NA|TRBJ1-4|TRBD1|15|TRBV18
TGTGCCAGCTCACGGGACAGAGCAACTAATGAAAAACTGTTTTTT
CASSRDRATNEKLFF
>NA|TRBJ2-1|TRBD2|14|TRBV27
TGTGCCAGCAGCCTAGGGACTATTAGGAATGAGCAGTTCTTC
CASSLGTIRNEQFF
>NA|TRBJ1-6|TRBD1|18|TRBV7-6
TGTGCCAGCAGCCTTCGGACAGGGGGCGTACCTCATAATTCACCCCTCCACTTT
CASSLRTGGVPHNSPLHF
>NA|TRBJ1-2|NA|12|TRBV3-1/TRBV3-2
TGTGCCAGCAGCCCAGGACAGCTGGCGATCACCTTC
CASSPGQLAITF
>few|TRBJ1-6|NA|17|TRBV5-5
TGTGCCAGCAGCTCCCCAGGAGGGCGCTCCTATAATTCACCCCTCCACTTT
CASSSPGGRSYNSPLHF
>NA|TRBJ2-3|NA|15|TRBV7-7
TGTGCTAGCAGCTTAGGCGGGGTCGGCATAGATACGCAGTATTTT
CASSLGGVGIDTQYF